This is a list of T cell receptor beta chains from one sample in a study of OX40 agonist ivuxolimab in advanced cancers. Assay: immunoSEQ multiplex PCR; the TCRdb copy retains only in-frame clones and omits some. Here the sample spans just under 35,000 clones, roughly 90% being singletons. The material was CD4+ or CD8+ T cells sorted from blood, obtained in a trial of the OX40 agonist ivuxolimab. The receptor set was obtained from an adult with an advanced solid tumor such as melanoma, head and neck, liver or kidney cancer. CDR3s include the opening cysteine and the closing phenylalanine or tryptophan. A D gene is named only where the DNA matches it firmly. Part of the rows lack a size; the others show once, few, many or a class for expanded clones.

J | size | D | V | CDR3 | DNA
TRBJ2-5 | . | . | TRBV9 | CASSVGQQGWETQYF | TGTGCCAGCAGCGTTGGACAGCAAGGTTGGGAGACCCAGTACTTC
TRBJ2-7 | . | . | TRBV4-1 | CASSQEGLDPYEQYF | TGCGCCAGCAGCCAAGAGGGACTGGACCCCTACGAGCAGTACTTC
TRBJ2-1 | . | TRBD2 | TRBV5-4 | CASSTGTSGGKYNEQFF | TGTGCCAGCAGCACCGGGACTAGCGGGGGAAAGTACAATGAGCAGTTCTTC
TRBJ1-1 | . | TRBD1 | TRBV5-7 | CASSAGQGSNTEAFF | TGTGCCAGCAGCGCTGGACAGGGCTCGAACACTGAAGCTTTCTTT
TRBJ1-5 | . | . | TRBV2 | CASRGGASNQPQHF | TGTGCCAGCAGGGGAGGGGCGAGCAATCAGCCCCAGCATTTT
TRBJ1-2 | . | . | TRBV28 | CASSFVQLNYGYTF | TGTGCCAGCAGTTTTGTCCAGCTTAACTATGGCTACACCTTC
TRBJ2-2 | . | . | TRBV11-1 | CASSFGWGGYTGELFF | TGTGCCAGCAGCTTCGGGTGGGGCGGGTACACCGGGGAGCTGTTTTTT
TRBJ1-4 | . | . | TRBV28 | CASSPPGKINEKLFF | TGTGCCAGCAGTCCACCAGGGAAAATTAATGAAAAACTGTTTTTT
TRBJ1-3 | . | . | TRBV10-2 | CASSEFYSGNTIYF | TGCGCCAGCAGTGAGTTCTACAGTGGAAACACCATATATTTT
TRBJ2-7 | . | . | TRBV7-7 | CASSLEDSSYEQYF | TGTGCCAGCAGCTTAGAGGACAGCTCCTACGAGCAGTACTTC
TRBJ2-7 | once | . | TRBV29-1 | CSAVGTTKYEQYF | TGCAGCGCTGTCGGGACAACAAAATACGAGCAGTACTTC
TRBJ2-5 | . | . | TRBV10-3 | CAIQGGVRETQYF | TGTGCCATCCAAGGGGGGGTGAGAGAGACCCAGTACTTC
TRBJ1-1 | few | . | TRBV10-3 | CASSYREGETEAFF | TGTGCCAGCAGTTACAGGGAGGGGGAAACTGAAGCTTTCTTT
TRBJ2-7 | . | . | TRBV4-2 | CASSQTSYEQYF | TGTGCCAGCAGCCAGACTAGTTACGAGCAGTACTTC
TRBJ2-7 | . | . | TRBV11-2 | CASSWGSGSYEQYF | TGTGCCAGCAGCTGGGGGAGCGGGTCCTACGAGCAGTACTTC
TRBJ1-4 | once | TRBD1 | TRBV4-3 | CASSQTENTGTGEKLFF | TGCGCCAGCAGCCAGACAGAAAACACCGGGACAGGGGAAAAACTGTTTTTT
TRBJ1-2 | . | . | TRBV27 | CASSYTGSGGGGYTF | TGTGCCAGCAGTTACACCGGGTCAGGAGGGGGTGGCTACACCTTC
TRBJ2-2 | once | TRBD2 | TRBV5-5 | CASSPREVTNTGELFF | TGTGCCAGCAGCCCCCGGGAGGTCACGAACACCGGGGAGCTGTTTTTT